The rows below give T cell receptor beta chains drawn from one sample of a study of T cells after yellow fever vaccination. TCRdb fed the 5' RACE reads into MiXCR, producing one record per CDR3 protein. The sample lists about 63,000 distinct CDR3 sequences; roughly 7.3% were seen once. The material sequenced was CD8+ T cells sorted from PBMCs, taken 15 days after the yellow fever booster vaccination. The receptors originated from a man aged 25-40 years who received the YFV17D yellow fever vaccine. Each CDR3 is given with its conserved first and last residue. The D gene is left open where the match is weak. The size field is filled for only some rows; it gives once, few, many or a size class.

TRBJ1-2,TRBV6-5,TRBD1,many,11,TGTGCCAGCAGGGGACAGGGTGGCTACACCTTC,CASRGQGGYTF
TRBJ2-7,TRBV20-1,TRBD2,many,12,TGCAGTGCCGTAGCGGGAGGGATTGAGCAGTACTTC,CSAVAGGIEQYF
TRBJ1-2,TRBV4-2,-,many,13,TGTGCCAGCAGCCGAGGCTCGGTTGATGGCTACACCTTC,CASSRGSVDGYTF
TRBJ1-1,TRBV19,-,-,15,TGTGCCAGTAGTTACTACCGGGACGGAGGGACTGAAGCTTTCTTT,CASSYYRDGGTEAFF
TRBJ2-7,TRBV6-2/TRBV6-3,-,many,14,TGTGCCAGCTCCCTGGGCGGGGAGGCCCACGAGCAGTACTTC,CASSLGGEAHEQYF
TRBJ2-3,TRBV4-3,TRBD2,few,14,TGCGCCAGCGGGTCCGCCGGGGGGGCAGATACGCAGTATTTT,CASGSAGGADTQYF
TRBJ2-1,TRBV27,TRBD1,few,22,TGTGCCAGCAGTTCCGCCCGGACAGGTCTAATCCGGACAGCCCCCTCCTACAATGAGCAGTTCTTC,CASSSARTGLIRTAPSYNEQFF
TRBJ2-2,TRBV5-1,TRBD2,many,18,TGCGCCAGCAGTTCCAGACTAGCTGAAGTCGTCAACACCGGGGAGCTGTTTTTT,CASSSRLAEVVNTGELFF
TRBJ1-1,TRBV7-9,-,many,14,TGTGCCAGCAGCTTAGTCAGGGGCAACACTGAAGCTTTCTTT,CASSLVRGNTEAFF
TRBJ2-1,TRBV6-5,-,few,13,TGTGCCAGCAGTTACGATCCTAGCTTTGAGCAGTTCTTC,CASSYDPSFEQFF
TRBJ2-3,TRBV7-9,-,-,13,TGTGCCAGCAGCCCCCGAGATAGCGGTTTACGGTATTTT,CASSPRDSGLRYF
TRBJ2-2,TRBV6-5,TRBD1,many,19,TGTGCCAGCAGTTACTCCGGGACAGGGGGAAATCCGAACACCGGGGAGCTGTTTTTT,CASSYSGTGGNPNTGELFF
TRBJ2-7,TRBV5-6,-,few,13,TGTGCCAGCAGCGCCTGGGGCAGCGAAAGGGCGTACTTC,CASSAWGSERAYF
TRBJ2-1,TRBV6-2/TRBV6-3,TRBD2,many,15,TGTGCCAGCAGTCCAATAGCGGGAGGGCGTAATGAGCAGTTCTTC,CASSPIAGGRNEQFF
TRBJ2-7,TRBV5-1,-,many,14,TGCGCCAGCAGCAGCAGACTAGACTCTGGCGAGCAGTACTTC,CASSSRLDSGEQYF
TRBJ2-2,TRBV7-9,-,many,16,TGTGCCAGCAGCTTATCTGAGGGACTGGACACCGGGGAGCTGTTTTTT,CASSLSEGLDTGELFF
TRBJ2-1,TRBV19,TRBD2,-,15,TGTGCCAGTAGCATGGGGACTAGCGGGATGAATGAGCAGTTCTTC,CASSMGTSGMNEQFF